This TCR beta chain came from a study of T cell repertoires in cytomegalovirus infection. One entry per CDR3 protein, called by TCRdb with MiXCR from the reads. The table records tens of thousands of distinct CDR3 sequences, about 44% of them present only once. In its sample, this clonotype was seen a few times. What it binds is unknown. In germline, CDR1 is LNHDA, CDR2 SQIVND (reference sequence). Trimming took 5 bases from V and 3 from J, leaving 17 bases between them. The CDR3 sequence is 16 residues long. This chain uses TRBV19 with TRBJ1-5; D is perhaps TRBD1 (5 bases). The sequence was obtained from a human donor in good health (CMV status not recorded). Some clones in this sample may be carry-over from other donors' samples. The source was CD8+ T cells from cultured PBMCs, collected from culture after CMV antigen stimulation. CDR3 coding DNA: TGTGCCAGTAGTTCCGGTAGACAGAGTTTCAATCAGCCCCAGCATTTT. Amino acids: CASSSGRQSFNQPQHF.